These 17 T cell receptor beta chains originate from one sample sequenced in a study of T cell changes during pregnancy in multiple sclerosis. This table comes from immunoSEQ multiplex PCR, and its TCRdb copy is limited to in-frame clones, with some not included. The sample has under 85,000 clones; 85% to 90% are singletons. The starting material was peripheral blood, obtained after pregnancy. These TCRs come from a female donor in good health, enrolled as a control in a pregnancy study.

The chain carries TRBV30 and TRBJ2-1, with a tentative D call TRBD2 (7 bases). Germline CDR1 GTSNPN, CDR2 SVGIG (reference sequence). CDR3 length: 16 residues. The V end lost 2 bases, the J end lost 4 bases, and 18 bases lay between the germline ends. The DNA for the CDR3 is TGTGCCTGGAGTAAGAGAGGGGGGGCGGGATACAATGAGCAGTTCTTC. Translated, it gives CAWSKRGGAGYNEQFF.

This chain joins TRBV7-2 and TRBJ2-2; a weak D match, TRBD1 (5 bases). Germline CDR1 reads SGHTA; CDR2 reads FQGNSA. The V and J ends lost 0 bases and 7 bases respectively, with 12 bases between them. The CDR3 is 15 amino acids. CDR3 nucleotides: TGTGCCAGCAGCTTAGCCCAGGGAATTAACGGGGAGCTGTTTTTT. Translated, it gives CASSLAQGINGELFF.

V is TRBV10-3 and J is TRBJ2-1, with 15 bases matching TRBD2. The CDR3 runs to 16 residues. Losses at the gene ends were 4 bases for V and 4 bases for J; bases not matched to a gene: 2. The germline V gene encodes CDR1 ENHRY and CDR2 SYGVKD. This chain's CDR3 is CAISAGTSGGYNEQFF. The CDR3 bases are TGTGCCATCAGTGCCGGGACTAGCGGGGGGTACAATGAGCAGTTCTTC.

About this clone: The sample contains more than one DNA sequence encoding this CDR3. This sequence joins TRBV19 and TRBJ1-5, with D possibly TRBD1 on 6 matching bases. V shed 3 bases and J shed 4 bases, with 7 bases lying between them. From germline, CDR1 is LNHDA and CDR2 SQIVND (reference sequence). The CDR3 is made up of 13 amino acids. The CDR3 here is CASSMRGNQPQHF. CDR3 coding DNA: TGTGCCAGTAGTATGAGGGGGAATCAGCCCCAGCATTTT.

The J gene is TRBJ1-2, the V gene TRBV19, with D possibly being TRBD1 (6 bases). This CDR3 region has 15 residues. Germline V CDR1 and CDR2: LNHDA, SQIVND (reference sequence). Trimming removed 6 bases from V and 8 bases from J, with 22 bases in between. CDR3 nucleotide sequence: TGTGCCAGTAGCCAATCCCGGGGGGCTCCGAGCGGCTACACCTTC. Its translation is CASSQSRGAPSGYTF.

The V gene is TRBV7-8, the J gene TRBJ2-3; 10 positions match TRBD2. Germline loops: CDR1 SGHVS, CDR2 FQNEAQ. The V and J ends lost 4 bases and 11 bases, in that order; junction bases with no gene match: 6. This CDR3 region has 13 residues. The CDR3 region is CASSSGLAERQYF. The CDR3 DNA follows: TGTGCCAGCAGCTCCGGACTAGCGGAGAGGCAGTATTTT.

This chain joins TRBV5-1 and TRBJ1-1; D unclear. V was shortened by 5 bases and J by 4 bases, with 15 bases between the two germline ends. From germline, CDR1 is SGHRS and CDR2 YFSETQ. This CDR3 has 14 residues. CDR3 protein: CASRPGGSRTEAFF. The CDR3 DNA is TGCGCCAGCAGACCGGGAGGTAGTCGCACTGAAGCTTTCTTT.

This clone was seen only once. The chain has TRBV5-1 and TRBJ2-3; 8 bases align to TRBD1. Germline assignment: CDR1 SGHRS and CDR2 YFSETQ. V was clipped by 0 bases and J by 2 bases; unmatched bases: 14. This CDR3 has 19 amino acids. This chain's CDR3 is CASSLAVPGTGRSTDTQYF. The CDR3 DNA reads TGCGCCAGCAGCTTGGCCGTACCCGGGACAGGACGGTCCACAGATACGCAGTATTTT.

As DNA, the CDR3 is TGTGCCATCACCCCGGGTAACTATGGCTACACCTTC. Translating gives CAITPGNYGYTF. V usage is TRBV10-3 and J usage is TRBJ1-2, with D unresolved. Germline CDR1 is ENHRY and CDR2 is SYGVKD. The CDR3 is 12 amino acids. V shed 7 bases and J shed 1 base, with 7 bases lying between them.

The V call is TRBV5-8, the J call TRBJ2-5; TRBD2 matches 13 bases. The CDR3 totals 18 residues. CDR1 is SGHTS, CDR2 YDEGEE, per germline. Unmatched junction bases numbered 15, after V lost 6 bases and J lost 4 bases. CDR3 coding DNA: TGTGCCAGCAACCCTGGATGGACTAGCGGGAGAGTAGGAGAGACCCAGTACTTC. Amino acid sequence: CASNPGWTSGRVGETQYF.

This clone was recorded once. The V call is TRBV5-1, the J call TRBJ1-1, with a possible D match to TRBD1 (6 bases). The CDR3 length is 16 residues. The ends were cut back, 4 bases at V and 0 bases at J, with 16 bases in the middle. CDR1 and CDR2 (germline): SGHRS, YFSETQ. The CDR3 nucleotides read TGCGCCAGCAGCCCCCGATTCGACAGGTTGAACACTGAAGCTTTCTTT. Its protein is CASSPRFDRLNTEAFF. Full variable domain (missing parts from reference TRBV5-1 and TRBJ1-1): KAGVTQTPRYLIKTRGQQVTLSCSPISGHRSVSWYQQTPGQGLQFLFEYFSETQRNKGNFPGRFSGRQFSNSRSEMNVSTLELGDSALYLCASSPRFDRLNTEAFFGQGTRLTVV.

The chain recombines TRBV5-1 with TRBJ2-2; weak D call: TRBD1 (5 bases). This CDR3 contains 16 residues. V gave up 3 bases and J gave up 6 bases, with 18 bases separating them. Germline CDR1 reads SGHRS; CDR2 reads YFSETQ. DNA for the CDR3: TGCGCCAGCAGCTCGGAGCCTCAGGGATTGGCCGGGGAGCTGTTTTTT. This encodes CASSSEPQGLAGELFF. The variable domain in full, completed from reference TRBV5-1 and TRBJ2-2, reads KAGVTQTPRYLIKTRGQQVTLSCSPISGHRSVSWYQQTPGQGLQFLFEYFSETQRNKGNFPGRFSGRQFSNSRSEMNVSTLELGDSALYLCASSSEPQGLAGELFFGEGSRLTVL.

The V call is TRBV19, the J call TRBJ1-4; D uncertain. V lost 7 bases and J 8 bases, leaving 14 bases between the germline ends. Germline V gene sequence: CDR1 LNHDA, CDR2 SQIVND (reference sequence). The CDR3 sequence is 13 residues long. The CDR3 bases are TGTGCCAGTACCCAATCGAGTCGGGAAAAACTGTTTTTT. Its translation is CASTQSSREKLFF.

The chain's CDR3 is CASSSGTVEPEAFF. CDR3 DNA: TGTGCCAGCAGCTCCGGGACAGTAGAACCTGAAGCTTTCTTT. The gene calls are TRBV11-2 and TRBJ1-1; 7 bases are shared with TRBD1. From germline, CDR1 is SGHAT and CDR2 FQNNGV. Losses at the gene ends were 4 bases for V and 6 bases for J; bases not matched to a gene: 8. CDR3 length: 14 amino acids.

The CDR3 DNA follows: TGTGCCAGCAGCCTAGCGGGAGACCGGGCCAACGTCCTGACTTTC. Protein: CASSLAGDRANVLTF. The genes are TRBV6-1 and TRBJ2-6, with TRBD2 matching 10 bases. From germline, CDR1 is MNHNS and CDR2 SASEGT. This CDR3 comprises 15 residues. The J segment lost 5 bases and the V segment lost 6 bases, leaving 4 bases of the junction unmatched.

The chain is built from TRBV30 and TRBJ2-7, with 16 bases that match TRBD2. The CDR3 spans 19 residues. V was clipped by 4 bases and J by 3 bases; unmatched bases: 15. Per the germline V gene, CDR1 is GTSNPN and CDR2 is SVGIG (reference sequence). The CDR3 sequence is CAWTKDPGLAGGPVYEQYF. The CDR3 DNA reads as TGTGCCTGGACCAAGGATCCGGGACTAGCGGGAGGGCCGGTCTACGAGCAGTACTTC.

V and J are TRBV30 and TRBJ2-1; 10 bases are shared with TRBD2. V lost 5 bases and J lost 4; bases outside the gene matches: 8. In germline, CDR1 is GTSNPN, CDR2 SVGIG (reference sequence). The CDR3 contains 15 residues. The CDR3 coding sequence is TGTGCCTGGCGGCCGGGACTAGCGAGATACAATGAGCAGTTCTTC. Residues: CAWRPGLARYNEQFF.